The T cell receptor beta chain under discussion was sequenced for a study of T-cell memory formation after mild COVID-19 (TCRdb year 2021). In terms of the full investigation: TCR sequence clusters from the two donors were largely donor specific. In two donors, T-cell clones that expanded and contracted after mild COVID-19 were tracked by sequencing TCRalpha and TCRbeta repertoires over time. Two young, previously healthy adult volunteers made up the cohort, one male and one female.

This clonotype was detected ten times or more. Its cognate antigen has yet to be identified. No much larger clone is present one base from it, and per-base qualities are unavailable. General findings and caveats noted by the study authors: SARS-CoV-2 specificity was not confirmed for the second-wave clones peaking on day 37. The study covered only a couple of mild cases, and larger cohorts including severe cases with pre-infection samples were considered necessary. Contracting CD4+ clones were found mainly in CM and EM memory subsets, while CD8+ clones were enriched in EMRA. Some responding clones were detected in pre-infection memory, suggesting pre-existing cross-reactive memory T cells joined the SARS-CoV-2 response. Balanced CD4/CD8 phenotypes were observed for clones contracting from day 15 to 85, whereas a bias towards CD4+ was observed for a second wave of clones expanding from day 15 to 37.

TCRdb records Illumina NovaSeq 6000 as the sequencer. cDNA libraries for TCRalpha and TCRbeta were prepared by 5'RACE using constant-segment primers, with sample barcodes and unique molecular identifiers added. Trizol reagent was used to extract RNA from every sample. Libraries were amplified in two PCR steps, with a second sample barcode and Illumina TruSeq adapters added in the second step. Sequencing of the libraries was done on an Illumina NovaSeq, producing 2 x 150 bp paired-end reads. In the authors' own workflow: The reads were demultiplexed and collapsed into UMI-guided consensus sequences using migec v1.2.7. Using mixcr v2.1.11, the UMI consensuses were aligned to TRA and TRB V and J templates and assembled into clonotypes. A clonotype was counted as expanded or contracted only when both edgeR and NoisET called the clonotype significant, with the noise models trained on biological replicates. edgeR calls used a false discovery rate-adjusted p below 0.01 and a log2 fold-change threshold of 1. PCA with hierarchical clustering of max-normalized trajectories of the 1000 most abundant clonotypes was used as exploratory dynamics analysis. Each responding clone was given a CD4 or CD8 phenotype based on the CD4+ and CD8+ repertoires, which had been sequenced separately. TCRdb trimmed public reads at Q25 via fastp, called clones via MiXCR and kept in-frame beta chains. Every entry covers one CDR3 protein and lists the most common genes and DNA from its rows. It is TCRdb's table, rather than the study itself, that gives the V and J calls and clone size. This sample lists hundreds of thousands of distinct CDR3 sequences; less than 25% were detected once. The ten largest clones take up about 8.2% of the sample.

From the cysteine up to the phenylalanine, the CDR3 has a length of 18 residues. The CDR3 DNA has 54 bases and is translated from base 1. Unmatched junction bases come to 5, with V trimmed by 0 bases and J by 1 base. Reading the germline V gene gives CDR1 SGHTA and CDR2 FQGNSA. PBMCs were isolated by Ficoll-Paque density gradient centrifugation. Sequencing was performed on PBMCs or a T cell subset sorted from them (not recorded which). This TCR was recovered from an adult woman who had mild COVID-19 (a few samples of this study predate the infection). The sample titles of this study are shuffled in the database, so cell type and time point are left out; the donor was told from shared clones. This chain is built from TRBV7-2 and TRBJ2-3, and 12 junctional nucleotides match TRBD2. The DNA sequence follows: TGTGCCAGCAGCTTAGCGCCCCTAGCGGGAGGGCGCACAGATACGCAGTATTTT. This encodes CASSLAPLAGGRTDTQYF.